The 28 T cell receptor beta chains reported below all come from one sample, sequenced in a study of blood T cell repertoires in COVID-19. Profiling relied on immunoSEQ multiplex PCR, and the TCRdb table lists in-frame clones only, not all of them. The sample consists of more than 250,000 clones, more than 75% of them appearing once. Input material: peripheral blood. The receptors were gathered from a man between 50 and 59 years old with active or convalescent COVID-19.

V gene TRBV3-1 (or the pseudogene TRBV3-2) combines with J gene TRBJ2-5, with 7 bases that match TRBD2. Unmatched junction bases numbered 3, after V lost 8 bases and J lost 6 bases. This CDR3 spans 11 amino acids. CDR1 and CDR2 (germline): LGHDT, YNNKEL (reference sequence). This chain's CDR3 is CASGLDQTQYF. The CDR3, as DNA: TGTGCCAGCGGACTAGATCAGACCCAGTACTTC.

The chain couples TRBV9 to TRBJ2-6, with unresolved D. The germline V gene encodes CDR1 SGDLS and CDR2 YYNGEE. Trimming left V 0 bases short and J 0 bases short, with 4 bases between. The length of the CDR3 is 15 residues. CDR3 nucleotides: TGTGCCAGCAGCGTAGCTGTCTCTGGGGCCAACGTCCTGACTTTC. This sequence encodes CASSVAVSGANVLTF.

The CDR3 reads CASNSGGQGNDGYTF. DNA for the CDR3: TGTGCCAGCAATAGCGGCGGGCAGGGTAATGATGGCTACACCTTC. V is TRBV28 and J is TRBJ1-2; a possible D gene is TRBD1 (5 bases). This CDR3 is 15 amino acids long. CDR1 and CDR2 (germline): MDHEN, SYDVKM. The ends were cut back, 7 bases at V and 6 bases at J, with 21 bases in the middle.

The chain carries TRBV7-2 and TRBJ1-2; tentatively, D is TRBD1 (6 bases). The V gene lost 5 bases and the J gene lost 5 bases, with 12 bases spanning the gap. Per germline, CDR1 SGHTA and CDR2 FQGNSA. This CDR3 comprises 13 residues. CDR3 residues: CASSQGQIYGYTF. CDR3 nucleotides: TGTGCCAGCAGCCAAGGACAGATATATGGCTACACCTTC.

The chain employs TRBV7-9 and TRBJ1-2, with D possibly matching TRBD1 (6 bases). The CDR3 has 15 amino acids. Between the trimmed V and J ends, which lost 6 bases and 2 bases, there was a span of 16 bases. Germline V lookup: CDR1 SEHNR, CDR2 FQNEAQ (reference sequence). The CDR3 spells CASRQSDSYNYGYTF. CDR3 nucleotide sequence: TGTGCCAGCAGGCAATCGGACAGCTACAACTATGGCTACACCTTC.

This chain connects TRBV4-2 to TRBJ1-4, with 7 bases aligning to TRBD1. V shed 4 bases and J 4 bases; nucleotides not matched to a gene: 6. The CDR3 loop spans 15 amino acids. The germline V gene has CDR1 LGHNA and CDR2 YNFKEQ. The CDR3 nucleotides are TGTGCCAGCAGCCCAACCGGGACAGATAATGAAAAACTGTTTTTT. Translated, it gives CASSPTGTDNEKLFF.

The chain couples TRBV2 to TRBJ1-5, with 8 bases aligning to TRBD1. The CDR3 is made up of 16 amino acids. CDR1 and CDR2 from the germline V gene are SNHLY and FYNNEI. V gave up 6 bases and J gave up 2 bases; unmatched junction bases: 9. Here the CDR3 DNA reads TGTGCCAGCAGCCTGACAGGGGCAGGCGGCAATCAGCCCCAGCATTTT. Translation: CASSLTGAGGNQPQHF.

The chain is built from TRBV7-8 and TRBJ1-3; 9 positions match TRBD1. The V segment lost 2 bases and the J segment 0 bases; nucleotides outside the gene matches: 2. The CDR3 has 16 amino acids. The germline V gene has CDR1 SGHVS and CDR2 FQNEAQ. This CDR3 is CASSLMGQGSGNTIYF. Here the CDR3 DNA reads TGTGCCAGCAGCTTAATGGGACAGGGCTCTGGAAACACCATATATTTT.

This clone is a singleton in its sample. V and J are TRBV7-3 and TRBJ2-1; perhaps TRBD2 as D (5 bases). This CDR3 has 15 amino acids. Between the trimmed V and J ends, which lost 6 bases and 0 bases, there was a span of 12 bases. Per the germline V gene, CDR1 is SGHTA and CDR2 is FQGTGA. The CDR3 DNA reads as TGTGCCAGCAGTCCAGACTATGGCTCCTACAATGAGCAGTTCTTC. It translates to CASSPDYGSYNEQFF.

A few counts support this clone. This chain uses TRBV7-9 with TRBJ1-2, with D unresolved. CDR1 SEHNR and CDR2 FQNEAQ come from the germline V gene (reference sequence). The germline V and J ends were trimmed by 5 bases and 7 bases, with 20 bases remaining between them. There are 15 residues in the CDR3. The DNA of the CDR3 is TGTGCCAGCAGCATCTTCTCTGCATCTTCTAGTGGCTACACCTTC. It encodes CASSIFSASSSGYTF.

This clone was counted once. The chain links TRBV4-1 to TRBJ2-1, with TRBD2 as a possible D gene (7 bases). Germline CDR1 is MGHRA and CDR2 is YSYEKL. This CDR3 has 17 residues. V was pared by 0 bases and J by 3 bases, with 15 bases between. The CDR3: CASSQDPAGANYNEQFF. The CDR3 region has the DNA TGCGCCAGCAGCCAAGATCCCGCGGGGGCAAACTACAATGAGCAGTTCTTC.

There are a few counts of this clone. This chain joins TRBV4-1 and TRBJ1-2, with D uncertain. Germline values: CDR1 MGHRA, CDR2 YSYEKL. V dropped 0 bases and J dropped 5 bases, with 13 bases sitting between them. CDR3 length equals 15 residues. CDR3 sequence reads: CASSQDIGDVYGYTF. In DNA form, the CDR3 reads TGCGCCAGCAGCCAAGATATCGGGGATGTATATGGCTACACCTTC.

As DNA, the CDR3 is TGTGCCAGCAGTTCCACAGGGTTGGGCTATGGCTACACCTTC. Its translation: CASSSTGLGYGYTF. The rearrangement uses TRBV28 and TRBJ1-2; a weak D match, TRBD1 (6 bases). The V gene lost 4 bases and the J gene lost 4 bases, with 13 bases spanning the gap. Germline-derived CDR1 and CDR2 are MDHEN and SYDVKM. The CDR3 has 14 amino acids.

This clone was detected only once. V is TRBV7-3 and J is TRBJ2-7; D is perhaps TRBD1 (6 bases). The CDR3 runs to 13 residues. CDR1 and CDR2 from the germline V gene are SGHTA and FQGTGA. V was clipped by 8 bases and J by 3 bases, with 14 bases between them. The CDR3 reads CASANEGGYEQYF. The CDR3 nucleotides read TGTGCCAGCGCCAATGAAGGGGGCTACGAGCAGTACTTC.

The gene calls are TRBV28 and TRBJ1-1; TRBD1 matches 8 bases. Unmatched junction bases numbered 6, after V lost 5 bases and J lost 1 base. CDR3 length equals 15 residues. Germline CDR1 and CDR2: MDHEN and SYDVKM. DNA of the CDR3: TGTGCCAGCAGTATCGACAGGGGACAGAACACTGAAGCTTTCTTT. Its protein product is CASSIDRGQNTEAFF.

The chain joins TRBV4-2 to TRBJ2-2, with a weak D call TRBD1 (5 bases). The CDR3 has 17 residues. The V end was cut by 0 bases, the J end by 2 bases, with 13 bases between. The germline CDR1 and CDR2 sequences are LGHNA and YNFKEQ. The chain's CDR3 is CASSQDVLDTNTGELFF. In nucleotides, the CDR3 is TGTGCCAGCAGCCAAGACGTCTTGGACACCAACACCGGGGAGCTGTTTTTT.

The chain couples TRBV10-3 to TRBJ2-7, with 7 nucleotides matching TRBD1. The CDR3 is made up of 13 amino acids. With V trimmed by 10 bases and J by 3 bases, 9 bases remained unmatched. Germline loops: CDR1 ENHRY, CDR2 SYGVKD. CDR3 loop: CATQQGPNYEQYF. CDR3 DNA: TGTGCCACCCAACAGGGGCCTAACTACGAGCAGTACTTC.

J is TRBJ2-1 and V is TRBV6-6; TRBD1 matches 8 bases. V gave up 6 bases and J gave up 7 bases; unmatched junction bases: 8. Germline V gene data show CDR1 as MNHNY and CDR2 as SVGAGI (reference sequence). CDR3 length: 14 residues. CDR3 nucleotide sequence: TGTGCCAGCAGCTTGAGGACAGGGAAAAATGAGCAGTTCTTC. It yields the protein CASSLRTGKNEQFF.

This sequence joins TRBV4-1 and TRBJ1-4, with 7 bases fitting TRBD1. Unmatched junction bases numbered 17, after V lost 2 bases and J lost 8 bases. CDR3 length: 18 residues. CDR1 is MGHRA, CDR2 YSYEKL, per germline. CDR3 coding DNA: TGCGCCAGCAGCCAACGTTTCCTACAGGGGCGGTCTTGGGAAAAACTGTTTTTT. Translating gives CASSQRFLQGRSWEKLFF.

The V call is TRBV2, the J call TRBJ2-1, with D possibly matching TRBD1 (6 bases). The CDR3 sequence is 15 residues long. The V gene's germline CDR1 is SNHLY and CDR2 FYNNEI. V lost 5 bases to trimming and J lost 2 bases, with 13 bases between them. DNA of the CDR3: TGTGCCAGCAGTTACAGGGAAGGGGCCTACAATGAGCAGTTCTTC. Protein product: CASSYREGAYNEQFF.

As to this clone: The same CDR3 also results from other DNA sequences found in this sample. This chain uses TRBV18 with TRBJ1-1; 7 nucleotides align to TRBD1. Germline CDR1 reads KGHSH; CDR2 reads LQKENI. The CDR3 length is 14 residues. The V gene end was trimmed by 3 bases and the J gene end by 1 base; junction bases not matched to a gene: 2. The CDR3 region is CASSPRTGNTEAFF. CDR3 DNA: TGTGCCAGCTCACCCCGGACAGGGAACACTGAAGCTTTCTTT. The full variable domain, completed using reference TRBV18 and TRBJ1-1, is NAGVMQNPRHLVRRRGQEARLRCSPMKGHSHVYWYRQLPEEGLKFMVYLQKENIIDESGMPKERFSAEFPKEGPSILRIQQVVRGDSAAYFCASSPRTGNTEAFFGQGTRLTVV.

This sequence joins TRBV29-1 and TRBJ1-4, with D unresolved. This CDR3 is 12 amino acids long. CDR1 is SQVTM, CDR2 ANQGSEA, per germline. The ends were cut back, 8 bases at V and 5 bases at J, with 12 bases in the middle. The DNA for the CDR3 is TGCAGCTCCCTTGGAGAAAATGAAAAACTGTTTTTT. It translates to CSSLGENEKLFF.

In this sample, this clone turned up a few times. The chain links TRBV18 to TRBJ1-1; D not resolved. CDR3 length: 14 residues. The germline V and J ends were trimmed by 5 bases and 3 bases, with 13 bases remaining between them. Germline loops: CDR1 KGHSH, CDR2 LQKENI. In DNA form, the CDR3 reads TGTGCCAGCTCAGCGACAACCGGGGACACTGAAGCTTTCTTT. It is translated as CASSATTGDTEAFF.

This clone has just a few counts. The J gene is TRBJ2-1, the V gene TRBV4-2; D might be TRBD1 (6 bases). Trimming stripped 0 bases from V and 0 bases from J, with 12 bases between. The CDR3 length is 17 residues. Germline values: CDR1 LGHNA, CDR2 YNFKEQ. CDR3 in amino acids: CASSQDWTDRSYNEQFF. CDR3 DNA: TGTGCCAGCAGCCAAGATTGGACAGATCGCTCCTACAATGAGCAGTTCTTC.

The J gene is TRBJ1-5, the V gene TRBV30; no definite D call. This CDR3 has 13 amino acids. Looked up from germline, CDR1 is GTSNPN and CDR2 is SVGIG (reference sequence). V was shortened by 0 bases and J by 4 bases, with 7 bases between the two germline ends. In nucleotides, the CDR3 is TGTGCCTGGAGTGTGGGAGGAAATCAGCCCCAGCATTTT. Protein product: CAWSVGGNQPQHF.

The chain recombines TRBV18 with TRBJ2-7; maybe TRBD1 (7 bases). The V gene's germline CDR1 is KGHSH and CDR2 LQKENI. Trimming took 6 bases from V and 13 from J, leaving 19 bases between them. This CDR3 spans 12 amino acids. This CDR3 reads CASSPSSGGYYF. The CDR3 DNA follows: TGTGCCAGCTCGCCTTCTTCAGGGGGGTATTACTTC.

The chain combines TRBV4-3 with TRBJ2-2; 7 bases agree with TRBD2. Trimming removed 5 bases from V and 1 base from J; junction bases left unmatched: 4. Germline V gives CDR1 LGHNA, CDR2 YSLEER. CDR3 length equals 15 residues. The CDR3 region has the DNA TGCGCCAGCAGCGGGGGGGACCAGAACACCGGGGAGCTGTTTTTT. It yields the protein CASSGGDQNTGELFF.

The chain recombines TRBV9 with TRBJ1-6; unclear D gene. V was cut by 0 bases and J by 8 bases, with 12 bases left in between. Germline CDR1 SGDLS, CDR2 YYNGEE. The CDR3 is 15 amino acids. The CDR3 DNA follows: TGTGCCAGCAGCGTAGATTACGGAGGTTATTCACCCCTCCACTTT. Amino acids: CASSVDYGGYSPLHF.